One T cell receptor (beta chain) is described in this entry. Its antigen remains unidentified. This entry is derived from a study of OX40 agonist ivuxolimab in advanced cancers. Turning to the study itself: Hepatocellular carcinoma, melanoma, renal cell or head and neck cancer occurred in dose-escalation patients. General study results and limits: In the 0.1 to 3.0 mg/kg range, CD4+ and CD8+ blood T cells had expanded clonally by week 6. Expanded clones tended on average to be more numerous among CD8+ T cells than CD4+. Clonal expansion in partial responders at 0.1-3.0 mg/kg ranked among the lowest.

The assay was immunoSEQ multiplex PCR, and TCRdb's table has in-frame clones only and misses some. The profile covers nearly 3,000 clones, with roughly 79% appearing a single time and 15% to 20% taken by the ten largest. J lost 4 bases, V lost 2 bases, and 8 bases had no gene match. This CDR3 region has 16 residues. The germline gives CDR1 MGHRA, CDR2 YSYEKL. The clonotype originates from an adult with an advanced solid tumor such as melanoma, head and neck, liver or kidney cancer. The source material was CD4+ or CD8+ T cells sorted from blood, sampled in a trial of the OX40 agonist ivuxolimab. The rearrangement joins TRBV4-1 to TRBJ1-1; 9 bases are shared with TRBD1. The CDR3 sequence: CASSQPGTGMSTEAFF. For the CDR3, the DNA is TGCGCCAGCAGCCAACCTGGGACAGGGATGAGCACTGAAGCTTTCTTT.